This T cell receptor beta chain was sequenced for a study of shared clonotypes between healthy human individuals. Study details: Each donor's CD4 naive and CD4 memory cells filled three plates apiece, CD8 naive two, and CD8 memory one. Study results and limitations: Donor clonotype sharing was expected to depend on sequencing depth.

There were only Caucasian adults among the donors, and all lived in Nashville, Tennessee. A note on this clone: Its antigen is as yet unknown.

Measured with immunoSEQ multiplex PCR; TCRdb has only the in-frame clones, and not every one. In the table there are around 200,000 clones, about 66% of which are singletons. Losses at the gene ends were 1 base for V and 0 bases for J; bases not matched to a gene: 12. Per germline, CDR1 MGHRA and CDR2 YSYEKL. The CDR3 is made up of 22 amino acids. The receptor's source is a young man in good health. The chain is built from TRBV4-1 and TRBJ2-1; 16 bases line up with TRBD2. The specimen was memory CD4+ T cells sorted from blood. The subset was: CD45RA-negative fraction. CDR3 sequence: CASSQAGPGLAGGPSSYNEQFF. The CDR3 DNA sequence: TGCGCCAGCAGCCAAGCAGGGCCGGGACTAGCGGGAGGGCCGAGCTCCTACAATGAGCAGTTCTTC.